A single sample gave rise to the 26 T cell receptor beta chains below, sequenced in a study of T cell responses to AZD1222 COVID-19 vaccine. Sequenced by immunoSEQ multiplex PCR; TCRdb stores in-frame clones only, minus some. The repertoire holds 60,000 to 90,000 clones, 60% to 85% seen once, with 25% to 30% in the top ten. The input for sequencing was peripheral blood, taken 28 days after the second dose of the MenACWY control vaccine. These receptors were taken from an adult who received the MenACWY meningococcal vaccine as a control.

V gene TRBV14 combines with J gene TRBJ2-1; 8 nucleotides align to TRBD1. Germline-derived CDR1 and CDR2 are SGHDN and FVKESK. The CDR3 covers 18 residues. Trimming removed 0 bases from V and 4 bases from J; junction bases left unmatched: 11. For the CDR3, the DNA is TGTGCCAGCAGCCAAGAAAGCCAGGGACAGGCGATTTACAATGAGCAGTTCTTC. It encodes CASSQESQGQAIYNEQFF.

The chain combines TRBV7-8 with TRBJ1-1; 7 nucleotides align to TRBD1. The CDR3 runs to 17 residues. Trimming at V came to 8 bases and at J to 0 bases, leaving 15 bases not matched to a gene. The germline V gene encodes CDR1 SGHVS and CDR2 FQNEAQ. CDR3 nucleotides: TGTGCCAGCCGACTCGGGGGACAGACCTCCATGAACACTGAAGCTTTCTTT. The encoded protein is CASRLGGQTSMNTEAFF.

This chain links TRBV7-2 with TRBJ2-1; no firm D call. Germline V gene sequence: CDR1 SGHTA, CDR2 FQGNSA. This CDR3 is built from 14 residues. V lost 0 bases to trimming and J lost 4 bases, with 7 bases between them. The CDR3 loop is CASSLAPGYNEQFF. The CDR3 DNA is TGTGCCAGCAGCTTAGCGCCCGGGTACAATGAGCAGTTCTTC.

The gene calls are TRBV6-5 and TRBJ2-2; unclear D gene. Trimming removed 4 bases at V and 4 bases at J, with 16 bases between. This CDR3 is built from 16 residues. Germline V CDR1 and CDR2: MNHEY, SVGAGI. CDR3 amino acids: CASSSYAPSGTGELFF. The CDR3 DNA reads as TGTGCCAGCAGTTCCTATGCACCTTCGGGCACCGGGGAGCTGTTTTTT.

The chain employs TRBV7-2 and TRBJ1-1; D not resolved. Trimming removed 6 bases at V and 4 bases at J, with 12 bases between. From germline, CDR1 is SGHTA and CDR2 FQGNSA. The CDR3 totals 13 residues. CDR3 loop: CASSRSGSTEAFF. For the CDR3, the DNA is TGTGCCAGCAGTAGAAGTGGAAGCACTGAAGCTTTCTTT.

This clone was seen only once. The gene calls are TRBV11-2 and TRBJ2-3; D is possibly TRBD2 (6 bases). The CDR3 contains 15 residues. V gave up 0 bases and J gave up 6 bases, with 13 bases separating them. From germline, CDR1 is SGHAT and CDR2 FQNNGV. CDR3 protein: CASSLDGTGGDTQYF. CDR3 coding DNA: TGTGCCAGCAGCTTAGACGGGACCGGAGGGGATACGCAGTATTTT.

The chain carries TRBV18 and TRBJ2-3, with D possibly matching TRBD2 (5 bases). This CDR3 has 15 residues. Germline V CDR1 and CDR2: KGHSH, LQKENI. V lost 0 bases, J lost 1 base, and 8 bases lay in between. The CDR3 is CASSPPVRGTDTQYF. CDR3 nucleotides: TGTGCCAGCTCACCACCCGTGCGGGGCACAGATACGCAGTATTTT.

V and J are TRBV5-4 and TRBJ2-1, with D tentatively TRBD2 (5 bases). Per the germline V gene, CDR1 is SGHNT and CDR2 is YYREEE (reference sequence). The CDR3 spans 12 residues. V was shortened by 4 bases and J by 10 bases, with 12 bases between the two germline ends. This CDR3 reads CASSGGPREQFF. Written as DNA, the CDR3 is TGTGCCAGCAGCGGAGGTCCCAGGGAGCAGTTCTTC.

By proportion, this clone is medium-sized. The genes are TRBV30 and TRBJ2-7; the match to TRBD1 covers 9 bases. V shed 5 bases and J 2 bases; nucleotides not matched to a gene: 1. This CDR3 has 12 residues. Germline V gene data show CDR1 as GTSNPN and CDR2 as SVGIG (reference sequence). The DNA of the CDR3 is TGTGCCTGGCGACAGGGGGCCTACGAGCAGTACTTC. Translated: CAWRQGAYEQYF.

The V gene is TRBV3-1 (or the pseudogene TRBV3-2), the J gene TRBJ2-2; no clear D gene. The CDR3 has 13 amino acids. The germline V and J ends were trimmed by 8 bases and 2 bases, with 9 bases remaining between them. The germline V gene encodes CDR1 LGHDT and CDR2 YNNKEL (reference sequence). The CDR3 region is CASSLTNTGELFF. In nucleotides, the CDR3 is TGTGCCAGCTCCCTTACTAACACCGGGGAGCTGTTTTTT.

This clone was recorded a few times. This chain joins TRBV5-1 and TRBJ1-2; D not resolved. V was pared by 8 bases and J by 3 bases, with 11 bases between. The V gene's germline CDR1 is SGHRS and CDR2 YFSETQ. The CDR3 contains 12 residues. CDR3 protein: CASSDDYYGYTF. The CDR3 DNA follows: TGCGCCAGTTCGGACGATTACTATGGCTACACCTTC.

The chain couples TRBV6-5 to TRBJ1-4; a weak D match, TRBD1 (6 bases). V was trimmed by 6 bases and J by 7 bases, leaving 15 bases between them. The CDR3 totals 14 residues. Germline CDR1 MNHEY, CDR2 SVGAGI. The DNA for the CDR3 is TGTGCCAGCAGCCGTACCGGGGGCGGTGAAAAACTGTTTTTT. This encodes CASSRTGGGEKLFF.

This chain connects TRBV6-5 to TRBJ2-5, with D uncertain. Trimming took off 2 bases at V and 0 bases at J, with 7 bases between the two ends. CDR1 is MNHEY and CDR2 is SVGAGI in the germline V gene. This CDR3 is 14 amino acids long. CDR3 DNA sequence: TGTGCCAGCAGTTACGGGTCGCACCAAGAGACCCAGTACTTC. As protein: CASSYGSHQETQYF.

The CDR3 region is CASSRQGLGPLHF. The CDR3 DNA reads TGTGCCAGCAGTCGACAGGGCCTTGGACCCCTCCACTTT. The J gene is TRBJ1-6, the V gene TRBV6-5, with 7 bases lining up with TRBD1. V was clipped by 5 bases and J by 12 bases; unmatched bases: 7. The CDR3 sequence is 13 residues long. Germline-derived CDR1 and CDR2 are MNHEY and SVGAGI.

By sample fraction, this clone is medium-sized. V usage is TRBV28 and J usage is TRBJ1-5, with no clear D. Trimming stripped 5 bases from V and 4 bases from J, with 3 bases between. Germline CDR1 MDHEN, CDR2 SYDVKM. This CDR3 contains 11 residues. For the CDR3, the DNA is TGTGCCAGCAGTACTAATCAGCCCCAGCATTTT. Its protein is CASSTNQPQHF.

This chain links TRBV2 with TRBJ2-7; D unclear. The CDR3 runs 13 residues. Deletions cut 3 bases from V and 2 bases from J, with 8 bases between. Per the germline V gene, CDR1 is SNHLY and CDR2 is FYNNEI. This CDR3 is CASSDGRAYEQYF. As DNA, the CDR3 is TGTGCCAGCAGTGACGGCAGAGCCTACGAGCAGTACTTC. Full variable domain (rest looked up from reference TRBV2 and TRBJ2-7): EPEVTQTPSHQVTQMGQEVILRCVPISNHLYFYWYRQILGQKVEFLVSFYNNEISEKSEIFDDQFSVERPDGSNFTLKIRSTKLEDSAMYFCASSDGRAYEQYFGPGTRLTVT.

This chain connects TRBV2 to TRBJ1-5, with D unresolved. With 4 bases removed from V and 2 bases from J, the gap between germline ends came to 3 bases. Germline V gives CDR1 SNHLY, CDR2 FYNNEI. The CDR3 runs 12 residues. CDR3 in amino acids: CASSVGNQPQHF. The CDR3 bases are TGTGCCAGCAGTGTCGGCAATCAGCCCCAGCATTTT.

The J gene is TRBJ1-2, the V gene TRBV30; TRBD1 matches 7 bases. J was trimmed by 2 bases and V by 3 bases; bases with no gene match: 3. The germline CDR1 and CDR2 sequences are GTSNPN and SVGIG (reference sequence). The CDR3 has 13 residues. This chain's CDR3 is CAWSIQGNYGYTF. CDR3 nucleotide sequence: TGTGCCTGGAGCATACAGGGGAACTATGGCTACACCTTC.

The chain combines TRBV5-6 with TRBJ1-4, with 12 bases lining up with TRBD1. J lost 7 bases, V lost 4 bases, and 5 bases had no gene match. The CDR3 spans 15 residues. Germline-derived CDR1 and CDR2 are SGHDT and YYEEEE. The CDR3 reads CASSLPGQGAEKLFF. In DNA form, the CDR3 reads TGTGCCAGCAGCCTACCGGGACAGGGGGCTGAAAAACTGTTTTTT.

This sequence joins TRBV19 and TRBJ2-5; D unclear. V dropped 3 bases and J dropped 0 bases, with 11 bases sitting between them. The length of the CDR3 is 15 residues. From germline, CDR1 is LNHDA and CDR2 SQIVND (reference sequence). CDR3 in amino acids: CASSIGRGHQETQYF. The DNA of the CDR3 is TGTGCCAGTAGTATCGGGCGAGGACACCAAGAGACCCAGTACTTC.

This clone was observed a handful of times. V and J are TRBV27 and TRBJ1-1, with unresolved D. Germline CDR1 reads MNHEY; CDR2 reads SMNVEV (reference sequence). The CDR3 runs to 13 residues. Trimming shortened V by 3 bases and J by 1 base, and 6 bases separated the two germline ends. CDR3: CASSFNGNTEAFF. CDR3 nucleotide sequence: TGTGCCAGCAGTTTTAACGGGAACACTGAAGCTTTCTTT.

Comments on this clone: Within the sample, other DNA sequences also encode this same CDR3. The chain combines TRBV9 with TRBJ2-7; 8 nucleotides line up with TRBD2. Germline V gives CDR1 SGDLS, CDR2 YYNGEE. This CDR3 has 18 amino acids. V was pared by 3 bases and J by 5 bases, with 19 bases of the junction left unmatched. CDR3 loop: CASSAGNTGGGGRHEQYF. CDR3 sequence (DNA): TGTGCCAGCAGCGCTGGGAATACCGGGGGCGGGGGGCGCCACGAGCAGTACTTC.

The J gene is TRBJ1-1, the V gene TRBV19; D is perhaps TRBD1 (5 bases). CDR1 is LNHDA and CDR2 is SQIVND in the germline V gene (reference sequence). With 4 bases removed from V and 6 bases from J, the gap between germline ends came to 18 bases. The CDR3 covers 15 residues. CDR3 protein: CASSTTGKVLSEAFF. CDR3 nucleotides: TGTGCCAGTAGTACTACAGGTAAAGTTTTGTCTGAAGCTTTCTTT. Filled out from reference TRBV19 and TRBJ1-1, the complete variable domain reads DGGITQSPKYLFRKEGQNVTLSCEQNLNHDAMYWYRQDPGQGLRLIYYSQIVNDFQKGDIAEGYSVSREKKESFPLTVTSAQKNPTAFYLCASSTTGKVLSEAFFGQGTRLTVV.

The chain combines TRBV18 with TRBJ2-5; D may be TRBD2 (5 bases). V lost 2 bases to trimming and J lost 3 bases, with 10 bases between them. CDR3 length: 14 amino acids. Germline CDR1 reads KGHSH; CDR2 reads LQKENI. CDR3 nucleotide sequence: TGTGCCAGCTCACCAAAGGAGGCAAAAGAGACCCAGTACTTC. This encodes CASSPKEAKETQYF.

The chain uses TRBV2 and TRBJ2-1, with D unresolved. The CDR3 length is 13 residues. The germline CDR1 and CDR2 sequences are SNHLY and FYNNEI. V dropped 4 bases and J dropped 7 bases, with 11 bases sitting between them. CDR3 sequence reads: CASSVGWVNEQFF. CDR3 sequence (DNA): TGTGCCAGCAGTGTTGGTTGGGTTAATGAGCAGTTCTTC.

The rearrangement links TRBV6-5 to TRBJ1-6, with D unresolved. Germline CDR1 and CDR2: MNHEY and SVGAGI. This CDR3 is 15 amino acids long. V was trimmed by 1 base and J by 6 bases, leaving 10 bases between them. CDR3 protein: CASSYLPGINSPLHF. CDR3 coding DNA: TGTGCCAGCAGTTACTTACCTGGGATTAATTCACCCCTCCACTTT.